Each of the 19 T cell receptor beta chains below was sequenced from the same sample in a study of blood T cell repertoires in COVID-19. This table comes from immunoSEQ multiplex PCR, and its TCRdb copy is limited to in-frame clones, with some not included. The sample carries some 350,000 clones, 88% recorded once. Sequencing was done on a sample of peripheral blood. The receptors were gathered from a woman in her 70s with COVID-19, enrolled during active disease.

V gene TRBV24-1 combines with J gene TRBJ1-1; 8 bases are a match to TRBD1. V shed 11 bases, J shed 0 bases, and the junction held 4 bases outside the gene matches. The CDR3 has 13 amino acids. CDR1 KGHDR and CDR2 SFDVKD come from the germline V gene. The CDR3 DNA reads TGTGCCATAAGACAGGGGTTGAACACTGAAGCTTTCTTT. This gives the protein CAIRQGLNTEAFF.

The chain couples TRBV2 to TRBJ2-7; possible D gene TRBD2, 6 bases. The germline gives CDR1 SNHLY, CDR2 FYNNEI. The CDR3 extends over 12 amino acids. Trimming pared 2 bases from V and 6 bases from J, leaving 8 bases between. As DNA, the CDR3 is TGTGCCAGCAGTGAATGGGGAGGCGAGCAGTACTTC. It specifies CASSEWGGEQYF.

The rearrangement links TRBV11-1 to TRBJ1-1; 7 bases map to TRBD1. Germline trimming cut 5 bases from V and 3 bases from J; bases unmatched to any gene: 3. In germline, CDR1 is SGHAT, CDR2 FQDESV (reference sequence). This CDR3 has 13 residues. Here the CDR3 reads CASSPDRDTEAFF. CDR3 sequence (DNA): TGTGCCAGCAGCCCCGACAGGGACACTGAAGCTTTCTTT.

This chain links TRBV1 with TRBJ2-7; the DNA was not used to check the table's D call, TRBD2. TRBV1 is an annotated pseudogene. The CDR3 loop spans 15 amino acids. DNA of the CDR3: TGCACCAGCAGCCAAGGCCTAGCGGGGGAACCCGAGCAGTACTTC. It is translated as CTSSQGLAGEPEQYF.

The chain employs TRBV24-1 and TRBJ1-1, with 7 bases aligning to TRBD1. CDR1 and CDR2 (germline): KGHDR, SFDVKD. This CDR3 comprises 18 residues. The trim removed 8 bases at V and 0 bases at J, leaving 17 bases unmatched. The DNA for the CDR3 is TGTGCCACCACCTCCTCCGACAGTGAGGGGGCGATGAACACTGAAGCTTTCTTT. Translation gives CATTSSDSEGAMNTEAFF.

The chain is built from TRBV24-1 and TRBJ2-1; 9 bases map to TRBD1. Losses at the gene ends were 2 bases for V and 7 bases for J; bases not matched to a gene: 5. The germline V gene has CDR1 KGHDR and CDR2 SFDVKD. CDR3 length equals 15 residues. The CDR3 DNA follows: TGTGCCACCAGTGATTACAGGGGGCGGGTTAATGAGCAGTTCTTC. It specifies CATSDYRGRVNEQFF.

The rearrangement joins TRBV24-1 to TRBJ2-2; D remains ambiguous. There are 15 residues in the CDR3. Trimming left V 7 bases short and J 0 bases short, with 11 bases between. Germline CDR1 KGHDR, CDR2 SFDVKD. The CDR3 nucleotides are TGTGCCACCAGCTCGCCCTCAGCGAACACCGGGGAGCTGTTTTTT. Translated, it gives CATSSPSANTGELFF.

The V gene is TRBV9, the J gene TRBJ1-1; D call uncertain. V lost 3 bases, J lost 2 bases, and 11 bases lay in between. The germline V gene encodes CDR1 SGDLS and CDR2 YYNGEE. CDR3 length: 14 residues. This CDR3 reads CASSGDTFNTEAFF. The DNA of the CDR3 is TGTGCCAGCAGCGGCGACACTTTTAACACTGAAGCTTTCTTT.

V is TRBV21-1 and J is TRBJ2-1; TRBD2, the D gene given by the table, was not confirmed from the DNA. TRBV21-1 is a documented pseudogene. The CDR3 spans 8 residues. DNA for the CDR3: TGTGCCAGCATCCCTAAGTTCTTC. Encoded protein: CASIPKFF.

V usage is TRBV7-9 and J usage is TRBJ2-7, with a possible D match to TRBD2 (6 bases). Germline lookup yields CDR1 SEHNR and CDR2 FQNEAQ (reference sequence). This CDR3 spans 15 amino acids. Trimming shortened V by 4 bases and J by 1 base, and 14 bases separated the two germline ends. The CDR3 bases are TGTGCCAGCAGCTCGTCGGGGGTCAAGTCCTACGAGCAGTACTTC. Amino acid sequence: CASSSSGVKSYEQYF.

The J gene is TRBJ1-4, the V gene TRBV4-3; 10 bases fit TRBD1. The CDR3 is 14 amino acids. Germline assignment: CDR1 LGHNA and CDR2 YSLEER. Germline trimming cut 4 bases from V and 10 bases from J; bases unmatched to any gene: 6. CDR3 amino acids: CASSPGTGVGKLFF. In nucleotides, the CDR3 is TGCGCCAGCAGCCCCGGGACAGGGGTTGGAAAACTGTTTTTT.

The rearrangement joins TRBV10-3 to TRBJ2-5; D is possibly TRBD2 (7 bases). Trimming removed 6 bases at V and 2 bases at J, with 19 bases between. Looked up from germline, CDR1 is ENHRY and CDR2 is SYGVKD. CDR3 length: 16 residues. The CDR3 spells CAIRGGDGTPQETQYF. DNA of the CDR3: TGTGCCATCAGAGGGGGGGACGGAACCCCTCAAGAGACCCAGTACTTC.

The CDR3 loop is CASSYGSSGETQYF. CDR3 sequence (DNA): TGTGCCAGCAGCTACGGGAGTTCTGGGGAGACCCAGTACTTC. The chain is built from TRBV7-2 and TRBJ2-5; D possibly corresponds to TRBD2 (6 bases). V lost 4 bases, J lost 5 bases, and 14 bases lay in between. This CDR3 is built from 14 residues. The germline V gene has CDR1 SGHTA and CDR2 FQGNSA.

This chain links TRBV7-2 with TRBJ2-3; the match to TRBD2 covers 7 bases. Germline CDR1 and CDR2: SGHTA and FQGNSA. Trimming cost V 3 bases and J 3 bases; bases outside gene matches: 6. The CDR3 runs to 15 residues. CDR3 in DNA: TGTGCCAGCAGCTTTGCCGGGACTAATACAGATACGCAGTATTTT. Translated, it gives CASSFAGTNTDTQYF.

The V call is TRBV21-1, the J call TRBJ1-5. TRBV21-1 counts as a pseudogene. CDR3 size: 15 residues. CDR3 amino acids: CASSKSGCSGQPQHF. The CDR3 nucleotides read TGTGCCAGCAGCAAATCGGGCTGTTCGGGACAGCCCCAGCATTTT.

This chain uses TRBV27 with TRBJ2-7; 7 bases are shared with TRBD1. The junction had 7 bases not matched to a gene; V was cut back by 6 bases and J by 2 bases. The CDR3 has 14 residues. The V gene's germline CDR1 is MNHEY and CDR2 SMNVEV (reference sequence). The CDR3 sequence is CASRVRDSAYEQYF. The CDR3 DNA reads TGTGCCAGCAGAGTAAGGGACAGTGCCTACGAGCAGTACTTC.

This chain joins TRBV2 and TRBJ1-2; 7 bases fit TRBD1. CDR3 length: 15 residues. The V gene end was trimmed by 3 bases and the J gene end by 2 bases; junction bases not matched to a gene: 6. In germline, CDR1 is SNHLY, CDR2 FYNNEI. For the CDR3, the DNA is TGTGCCAGCAGTGATCCGGAAGGGGGCAACTATGGCTACACCTTC. Protein: CASSDPEGGNYGYTF.

The V call is TRBV5-1, the J call TRBJ1-1, with D maybe TRBD1 (6 bases). Germline CDR1 reads SGHRS; CDR2 reads YFSETQ. The CDR3 runs 13 residues. Trimming shortened V by 1 base and J by 4 bases, and 8 bases separated the two germline ends. CDR3 bases: TGCGCCAGCAGCTTGCCCAGGGGCACTGAAGCTTTCTTT. As protein: CASSLPRGTEAFF.

The chain links TRBV7-9 to TRBJ2-5, with D possibly being TRBD1 (6 bases). Germline V gene data show CDR1 as SEHNR and CDR2 as FQNEAQ (reference sequence). The V gene lost 5 bases and the J gene lost 10 bases, with 11 bases spanning the gap. This CDR3 spans 11 amino acids. CDR3: CASSLRDNQYF. The CDR3 DNA follows: TGTGCCAGCAGCCTCAGGGACAACCAGTACTTC.